The 20 T cell receptor beta chains below all came from one sample that was sequenced in a study of follicular helper T cells after annual influenza vaccination. Generated by immunoSEQ multiplex PCR, the TCRdb table keeps only in-frame clones and is missing some. Among around 8,700 clones listed, around four fifths were seen once. Time point of the sample: 2015-2016 season, 7 days after influenza vaccination. Sequences were derived from CXCR5+ CD38- circulating T follicular helper cells from blood, sampled 7 days after influenza vaccination. Sample subset: circulating Tfh, non-naive CD4+CXCR5+PD-1+ (ICOS+CD38+ or ICOS-CD38-). These receptor sequences come from an adult who received the influenza vaccine.

V is TRBV4-1 and J is TRBJ2-1; D might be TRBD1 (5 bases). CDR1 is MGHRA, CDR2 YSYEKL, per germline. V lost 3 bases to trimming and J lost 5 bases, with 11 bases between them. This CDR3 is built from 14 residues. The CDR3 loop reads CASSHQDTNNEQFF. CDR3 DNA: TGCGCCAGCAGCCACCAGGACACGAACAATGAGCAGTTCTTC.

In its sample, this clone was seen once. The chain has TRBV9 and TRBJ1-6; D gene unclear. CDR3 length: 14 residues. Trimming stripped 0 bases from V and 4 bases from J, with 5 bases between. Germline V lookup: CDR1 SGDLS, CDR2 YYNGEE. DNA of the CDR3: TGTGCCAGCAGCGTAGCACAGTATAATTCACCCCTCCACTTT. Its translation is CASSVAQYNSPLHF.

This chain uses TRBV2 with TRBJ2-5, with D tentatively TRBD2 (6 bases). CDR3 size: 14 residues. Trimming took off 5 bases at V and 2 bases at J, with 12 bases between the two ends. CDR1 SNHLY and CDR2 FYNNEI come from the germline V gene. The CDR3 DNA reads as TGTGCCAGCAGTCGTTATGGGACTCAAGAGACCCAGTACTTC. Its translation: CASSRYGTQETQYF.

The rearrangement joins TRBV7-6 to TRBJ2-7; TRBD1 is a possible D gene (5 bases). The CDR3 runs 16 residues. The V gene lost 1 base and the J gene lost 2 bases, with 15 bases spanning the gap. Per germline, CDR1 SGHVS and CDR2 FNYEAQ. CDR3 DNA: TGTGCCAGCAGCTTAGATCAGGGCGGCGATCCCTACGAGCAGTACTTC. Translating gives CASSLDQGGDPYEQYF. The variable domain in full, completed from reference TRBV7-6 and TRBJ2-7, reads GAGVSQSPRYKVTKRGQDVALRCDPISGHVSLYWYRQALGQGPEFLTYFNYEAQQDKSGLPNDRFSAERPEGSISTLTIQRTEQRDSAMYRCASSLDQGGDPYEQYFGPGTRLTVT.

The chain is built from TRBV6-4 and TRBJ1-6; 7 bases match TRBD1. The CDR3 is made up of 14 amino acids. In germline, CDR1 is MRHNA, CDR2 SNTAGT. V gave up 4 bases and J gave up 10 bases; unmatched junction bases: 7. This chain's CDR3 is CASSGRQGGSPLHF. The CDR3 bases are TGTGCCAGCAGTGGAAGACAGGGTGGGTCACCCCTCCACTTT.

The chain joins TRBV7-2 to TRBJ2-5, with D maybe TRBD2 (6 bases). The germline V gene encodes CDR1 SGHTA and CDR2 FQGNSA. Trimming stripped 2 bases from V and 5 bases from J, with 12 bases between. The CDR3 length is 14 residues. The CDR3 nucleotides read TGTGCCAGCAGCTTAAAGGCAGGGAGGGAGACCCAGTACTTC. Translation gives CASSLKAGRETQYF.

The chain carries TRBV18 and TRBJ2-3, with unresolved D. Germline values: CDR1 KGHSH, CDR2 LQKENI. The ends were cut back, 3 bases at V and 9 bases at J, with 13 bases in the middle. The CDR3 sequence is 13 residues long. CDR3 sequence reads: CASSPRQKETQYF. DNA of the CDR3: TGTGCCAGCTCACCGCGGCAGAAGGAAACGCAGTATTTT.

Of note for this clone: The junction differs from germline at one of its ends, possibly a read error. V and J are TRBV2 and TRBJ1-5, with D maybe TRBD1 (6 bases). The germline V gene has CDR1 SNHLY and CDR2 FYNNEI. CDR3 size: 15 residues. This CDR3 is CASREGGVSNQPQHF. In DNA form, the CDR3 reads TGTGCCAGCAGAGAAGGGGGAGTAAGCAATCAGCCCCAGCATTTT.

The chain is built from TRBV10-2 and TRBJ2-7, with 8 nucleotides matching TRBD1. This CDR3 is 14 amino acids long. Germline values: CDR1 WSHSY, CDR2 SAAADI. The J segment lost 5 bases and the V segment lost 3 bases, leaving 6 bases of the junction unmatched. The CDR3 protein is CASSENAGGDEQYF. CDR3 nucleotide sequence: TGCGCCAGCAGTGAAAATGCAGGGGGCGACGAGCAGTACTTC.

The rearrangement links TRBV5-1 to TRBJ2-7; no reliable D call. The CDR3 is 15 residues long. Germline loops: CDR1 SGHRS, CDR2 YFSETQ. V was cut by 4 bases and J by 1 base, with 15 bases left in between. CDR3 amino acids: CASSPTHKESYEQYF. The CDR3 region has the DNA TGCGCCAGCAGCCCGACACATAAGGAGTCCTACGAGCAGTACTTC.

The V gene is TRBV11-2, the J gene TRBJ1-3; TRBD1 matches at 7 bases. The CDR3 length is 14 residues. With 5 bases clipped from V and 9 bases from J, the junction kept 10 bases outside the gene matches. Germline CDR1 is SGHAT and CDR2 is FQNNGV. CDR3 DNA sequence: TGTGCCAGCAGCCCTGGGACAGATATGAGCACCATATATTTT. It translates to CASSPGTDMSTIYF.

This clone was seen more than once but under ten times. For the CDR3, the DNA is TGTGCCAGCAGTTTATGGGACAGGGGCAATGAGCAGTTCTTC. Protein: CASSLWDRGNEQFF. The chain joins TRBV28 to TRBJ2-1; 9 nucleotides align to TRBD1. Looked up from germline, CDR1 is MDHEN and CDR2 is SYDVKM. The CDR3 extends over 14 amino acids. Germline trimming cut 0 bases from V and 6 bases from J; bases unmatched to any gene: 0.

V and J are TRBV7-9 and TRBJ2-4; D assignment may be TRBD1 or TRBD2 (5 bases each). The CDR3 loop spans 14 amino acids. V lost 2 bases and J lost 16, with 21 bases in between. Germline loops: CDR1 SEHNR, CDR2 FQNEAQ (reference sequence). Here the CDR3 DNA reads TGTGCCAGCAGCTTAAGTTCGGGGACCTATTTTCTTTACTTC. This translates into CASSLSSGTYFLYF.

This rearrangement joins TRBV7-9 to TRBJ2-5, with TRBD1 matching over 9 bases. Germline loops: CDR1 SEHNR, CDR2 FQNEAQ (reference sequence). V dropped 5 bases and J dropped 3; count of bases not matched to a gene: 7. This CDR3 has 15 amino acids. CDR3 nucleotides: TGTGCCAGCAGCCCGAGCCGGACAGGGGAAGAGACCCAGTACTTC. Amino acids: CASSPSRTGEETQYF.

There are a few counts of this clone. The V call is TRBV6-5, the J call TRBJ1-6, with 7 bases that match TRBD1. Germline V gene lookup returns CDR1 MNHEY and CDR2 SVGAGI. The CDR3 extends over 16 amino acids. With 0 bases clipped from V and 8 bases from J, the junction kept 7 bases outside the gene matches. The CDR3 nucleotides are TGTGCCAGCAGTTACTCGTTTGGGCAGGGGGATTCACCCCTCCACTTT. As protein: CASSYSFGQGDSPLHF.

The J gene is TRBJ1-1, the V gene TRBV30, with 9 bases identical to TRBD1. Germline loops: CDR1 GTSNPN, CDR2 SVGIG (reference sequence). There are 21 residues in the CDR3. The V gene end was trimmed by 2 bases and the J gene end by 0 bases; junction bases not matched to a gene: 22. CDR3 nucleotide sequence: TGTGCCTGGAGTCTGCGCCGGGACAGGGAATTAAGAGATATCTTGAACACTGAAGCTTTCTTT. It codes for CAWSLRRDRELRDILNTEAFF. The full variable domain, with the rest looked up from reference TRBV30 and TRBJ1-1, is SQTIHQWPATLVQPVGSPLSLECTVEGTSNPNLYWYRQAAGRGLQLLFYSVGIGQISSEVPQNLSASRPQDRQFILSSKKLLLSDSGFYLCAWSLRRDRELRDILNTEAFFGQGTRLTVV.

The chain uses TRBV6-5 and TRBJ2-6, with no clear D. Germline assignment: CDR1 MNHEY and CDR2 SVGAGI. V was pared by 4 bases and J by 0 bases, with 4 bases between. The CDR3 contains 14 residues. DNA of the CDR3: TGTGCCAGCAGTTCACACTCTGGGGCCAACGTCCTGACTTTC. Its protein is CASSSHSGANVLTF.

The gene calls are TRBV6-5 and TRBJ1-3; D not resolved. V was cut by 6 bases and J by 0 bases, with 9 bases left in between. This CDR3 has 14 residues. Germline loops: CDR1 MNHEY, CDR2 SVGAGI. CDR3 amino acids: CASSRQRSGNTIYF. Written as DNA, the CDR3 is TGTGCCAGCAGCAGGCAGCGCTCTGGAAACACCATATATTTT.

This chain uses TRBV19 with TRBJ2-1; 8 nucleotides line up with TRBD1. V shed 3 bases and J 8 bases; nucleotides not matched to a gene: 9. CDR1 is LNHDA and CDR2 is SQIVND in the germline V gene (reference sequence). CDR3 length: 15 residues. The CDR3 DNA follows: TGTGCCAGTAGTATTTCCAGGGGGCGTTCCGATGAGCAGTTCTTC. Its translation: CASSISRGRSDEQFF.

The genes are TRBV28 and TRBJ2-5, with 7 bases that match TRBD2. J lost 2 bases, V lost 9 bases, and 12 bases had no gene match. CDR1 and CDR2 from the germline V gene are MDHEN and SYDVKM. The CDR3 runs 15 residues. The CDR3 sequence: CASLRSGALQETQYF. CDR3 nucleotides: TGTGCCAGTCTAAGAAGCGGGGCGTTACAAGAGACCCAGTACTTC.